What follows are 31 T cell receptor beta chains derived from one specimen sequenced in a study of T cell repertoires in cytomegalovirus infection. TCRdb passed the reads through MiXCR, listing each CDR3 protein once. The table records 200,000 to 250,000 distinct CDR3 sequences, about 23% of them present only once. Material: CD8+ T cells from PBMCs. The receptors originated from a human donor in good health (CMV status not recorded). Some clones in this sample may be carry-over from other donors' samples.

This clonotype appeared a few times. The chain couples TRBV2 to TRBJ2-1; TRBD2 aligns across 8 bases. Germline assignment: CDR1 SNHLY and CDR2 FYNNEI. The CDR3 has 16 amino acids. The junction had 12 bases not matched to a gene; V was cut back by 7 bases and J by 4 bases. CDR3 in DNA: TGTGCCAGCACCGGTGGCCCGGGACTAGGGTACAATGAGCAGTTCTTC. It encodes CASTGGPGLGYNEQFF.

In DNA, the CDR3 is TGCAGTGCTAGCCCGGTAGCTAACTATGGCTACACCTTC. Translated, it gives CSASPVANYGYTF. The chain is built from TRBV20-1 and TRBJ1-2; D gene unclear. Germline CDR1 is DFQATT and CDR2 is SNEGSKA (reference sequence). Trimming left V 3 bases short and J 0 bases short, with 8 bases between. The CDR3 loop spans 13 amino acids.

The table lists this clonotype with many counts. The V and J genes are TRBV4-1 and TRBJ2-3; possible D gene TRBD1, 5 bases. CDR3 length equals 14 residues. The V end lost 1 base, the J end lost 6 bases, and 11 bases lay between the germline ends. Germline CDR1 MGHRA, CDR2 YSYEKL. The CDR3 bases are TGCGCCAGCAGCCAAGGAGCAGGGTCGGATACGCAGTATTTT. Protein product: CASSQGAGSDTQYF.

This clonotype was seen at least ten times. The rearrangement links TRBV7-8 to TRBJ2-7; no clear D. Trimming removed 4 bases from V and 3 bases from J, with 10 bases in between. CDR1 is SGHVS and CDR2 is FQNEAQ in the germline V gene. CDR3 length equals 13 residues. The CDR3 DNA is TGTGCCAGCAGCTCCGACGGAATCTACGAGCAGTACTTC. Protein product: CASSSDGIYEQYF.

This clonotype came up many times. The CDR3 nucleotides read TGTGCCAGCAGTCTGCCCGGGGCCGGCTACGAGCAGTACTTC. Its protein is CASSLPGAGYEQYF. The chain joins TRBV7-8 to TRBJ2-7; D might be TRBD1 or TRBD2, each matching 5 bases. This CDR3 has 14 amino acids. Germline V gene lookup returns CDR1 SGHVS and CDR2 FQNEAQ. The V and J ends lost 6 bases and 3 bases respectively, with 15 bases between them.

There are many counts of this clonotype. The CDR3: CASRWGDSYEQYF. The CDR3 DNA follows: TGTGCCAGCAGATGGGGGGATTCCTACGAGCAGTACTTC. The chain employs TRBV7-9 and TRBJ2-7, with a tentative D call TRBD2 (6 bases). Germline-derived CDR1 and CDR2 are SEHNR and FQNEAQ (reference sequence). CDR3 length: 13 amino acids. Deletions cut 6 bases from V and 1 base from J, with 10 bases between. The whole variable domain, filled in from reference TRBV7-9 and TRBJ2-7, reads DTGVSQNPRHKITKRGQNVTFRCDPISEHNRLYWYRQTLGQGPEFLTYFQNEAQLEKSRLLSDRFSAERPKGSFSTLEIQRTEQGDSAMYLCASRWGDSYEQYFGPGTRLTVT.

This clonotype appeared a few times. The chain has TRBV12-3 or TRBV12-4 and TRBJ2-5, with 9 bases matching TRBD2. The CDR3 has 15 amino acids. V lost 5 bases to trimming and J lost 4 bases; unmatched junction nucleotides: 8. CDR3: CASSPEAGGGETQYF. The CDR3 nucleotides are TGTGCCAGCAGTCCCGAAGCGGGGGGCGGAGAGACCCAGTACTTC.

This chain connects TRBV27 to TRBJ2-1; TRBD2 matches 16 bases. This CDR3 spans 20 amino acids. V dropped 6 bases and J dropped 6; count of bases not matched to a gene: 17. CDR1 and CDR2 (germline): MNHEY, SMNVEV (reference sequence). CDR3 in amino acids: CASRLSPGLAGGPFLNEQFF. The CDR3 DNA follows: TGTGCCAGCAGACTATCCCCGGGACTAGCGGGGGGGCCTTTTCTCAATGAGCAGTTCTTC.

The chain recombines TRBV11-2 with TRBJ1-6, with TRBD1 as a possible D gene (6 bases). Per the germline V gene, CDR1 is SGHAT and CDR2 is FQNNGV. Trimming took off 5 bases at V and 11 bases at J, with 19 bases between the two ends. The CDR3 totals 15 residues. The CDR3 DNA sequence: TGTGCCAGCAGCGCCGGAGACGGGACAAGGGCACCCCTCCACTTT. It codes for CASSAGDGTRAPLHF.

Concerning this clonotype itself: This may be a read error: a much more frequent sequence differs by one nucleotide. The J gene is TRBJ1-6, the V gene TRBV5-6; D gene uncertain. The CDR3 is 15 amino acids. V lost 1 base to trimming and J lost 6 bases, with 11 bases between them. Germline V gives CDR1 SGHDT, CDR2 YYEEEE. The CDR3 loop is CASSLSRGPNSPLHF. Written as DNA, the CDR3 is TGTGCCAGCAGCTTGAGCCGTGGCCCTAATTCACCCCTCCACTTT.

The rearrangement joins TRBV2 to TRBJ2-5; 9 bases agree with TRBD1. With 7 bases clipped from V and 5 bases from J, the junction kept 5 bases outside the gene matches. The CDR3 sequence is 13 residues long. Germline V gives CDR1 SNHLY, CDR2 FYNNEI. DNA of the CDR3: TGTGCCAGCATGGGGACAGGGATGGAGACCCAGTACTTC. Translation gives CASMGTGMETQYF.

V usage is TRBV20-1 and J usage is TRBJ1-5, with 10 bases that match TRBD1. This CDR3 comprises 15 residues. In germline, CDR1 is DFQATT, CDR2 SNEGSKA (reference sequence). The J segment lost 4 bases and the V segment lost 3 bases, leaving 6 bases of the junction unmatched. The CDR3 DNA follows: TGCAGTGCTAGCCGGGACAGGGGTGGAAATCAGCCCCAGCATTTT. Its translation is CSASRDRGGNQPQHF.

The chain has TRBV24-1 and TRBJ2-3; 10 bases are shared with TRBD2. CDR1 and CDR2 (germline): KGHDR, SFDVKD. Losses at the gene ends were 2 bases for V and 14 bases for J; bases not matched to a gene: 6. The length of the CDR3 is 13 residues. The CDR3 region is CATSDYERGGLYF. The CDR3, as DNA: TGTGCCACCAGTGATTACGAGCGGGGGGGCCTGTATTTT.

The chain employs TRBV11-2 and TRBJ2-7; D might be TRBD1 (5 bases). CDR1 and CDR2 from the germline V gene are SGHAT and FQNNGV. The V gene lost 5 bases and the J gene lost 6 bases, with 11 bases spanning the gap. The CDR3 runs 12 residues. This CDR3 reads CASSPDSGEQYF. For the CDR3, the DNA is TGTGCCAGCAGCCCCGACAGTGGCGAGCAGTACTTC.

The chain links TRBV7-2 to TRBJ2-5; D is possibly TRBD1 (6 bases). In germline, CDR1 is SGHTA, CDR2 FQGNSA. Between the trimmed V and J ends, which lost 5 bases and 0 bases, there was a span of 13 bases. The CDR3 sequence is 15 residues long. CDR3 residues: CASSAGVGNQETQYF. DNA of the CDR3: TGTGCCAGCAGCGCAGGGGTAGGGAACCAAGAGACCCAGTACTTC.

This clonotype was detected a few times. The chain uses TRBV28 and TRBJ2-4; possibly TRBD2 for D (5 bases). Trimming took off 3 bases at V and 5 bases at J, with 8 bases between the two ends. Germline CDR1 is MDHEN and CDR2 is SYDVKM. CDR3 length: 13 residues. CDR3 in DNA: TGTGCCAGCAGTTTTGCCGGGGAAAACATTCAGTACTTC. It specifies CASSFAGENIQYF. Drawing the rest from reference TRBV28 and TRBJ2-4, the complete variable domain is DVKVTQSSRYLVKRTGEKVFLECVQDMDHENMFWYRQDPGLGLRLIYFSYDVKMKEKGDIPEGYSVSREKKERFSLILESASTNQTSMYLCASSFAGENIQYFGAGTRLSVL.

This chain connects TRBV9 to TRBJ2-1; 8 nucleotides line up with TRBD1. Trimming took 3 bases from V and 5 from J; bases not matched to a gene: 4. The CDR3 extends over 14 amino acids. Germline-derived CDR1 and CDR2 are SGDLS and YYNGEE. CDR3 nucleotides: TGTGCCAGCAGCGGGGAGGACAGGGACAATGAGCAGTTCTTC. This sequence encodes CASSGEDRDNEQFF.

The chain has TRBV2 and TRBJ2-1, with D uncertain. Germline V gives CDR1 SNHLY, CDR2 FYNNEI. V was cut by 6 bases and J by 0 bases, with 9 bases left in between. This CDR3 is 14 amino acids long. The CDR3, as DNA: TGTGCCAGCAGGGTGGTTTACTCCTACAATGAGCAGTTCTTC. It is translated as CASRVVYSYNEQFF.

This clonotype was detected a few times. V gene TRBV2 combines with J gene TRBJ1-1; a weak D match, TRBD1 (6 bases). This CDR3 contains 14 residues. V shed 6 bases and J shed 1 base, with 12 bases lying between them. The V gene's germline CDR1 is SNHLY and CDR2 FYNNEI. This chain's CDR3 is CASRIQGENTEAFF. Written as DNA, the CDR3 is TGTGCCAGCAGGATACAGGGAGAGAACACTGAAGCTTTCTTT.

V and J are TRBV7-9 and TRBJ2-5, with TRBD2 identical over 11 bases. V lost 5 bases to trimming and J lost 1 base; unmatched junction nucleotides: 6. The germline V gene has CDR1 SEHNR and CDR2 FQNEAQ (reference sequence). The CDR3 extends over 16 amino acids. Here the CDR3 reads CASSPPTSGAQETQYF. The CDR3 DNA is TGTGCCAGCAGCCCGCCGACTAGCGGGGCCCAAGAGACCCAGTACTTC.

This clonotype has at least ten counts. The chain uses TRBV12-3 or TRBV12-4 and TRBJ2-7; no reliable D call. The CDR3 totals 12 residues. The V end was cut by 3 bases, the J end by 2 bases, with 5 bases between. CDR3 nucleotides: TGTGCCAGCAGTTTTCTCCCCTACGAGCAGTACTTC. Protein: CASSFLPYEQYF.

V gene TRBV7-4 combines with J gene TRBJ1-1; TRBD1 might be the D (6 bases). V was clipped by 4 bases and J by 5 bases, with 8 bases between them. The CDR3 is 12 amino acids. Germline loops: CDR1 SGHVT, CDR2 SQSDAQ. The CDR3 DNA reads TGTGCCAGCAGCTCAGACAGGACTGAAGCTTTCTTT. Amino acids: CASSSDRTEAFF.

This clonotype was counted between two and nine times. The chain combines TRBV19 with TRBJ2-1; D may be TRBD1 or TRBD2 (5 bases each). The V gene lost 6 bases and the J gene lost 4 bases, with 16 bases spanning the gap. The germline gives CDR1 LNHDA, CDR2 SQIVND (reference sequence). The CDR3 spans 15 residues. CDR3 in DNA: TGTGCCAGTAGCTTCCAGTGGGGGTCGTACAATGAGCAGTTCTTC. This gives the protein CASSFQWGSYNEQFF. The full variable domain, completed using reference TRBV19 and TRBJ2-1, is DGGITQSPKYLFRKEGQNVTLSCEQNLNHDAMYWYRQDPGQGLRLIYYSQIVNDFQKGDIAEGYSVSREKKESFPLTVTSAQKNPTAFYLCASSFQWGSYNEQFFGPGTRLTVL.

V is TRBV4-1 and J is TRBJ1-5; D uncertain. Looked up from germline, CDR1 is MGHRA and CDR2 is YSYEKL. CDR3 size: 15 residues. V lost 1 base and J 3 bases, leaving 10 bases between the germline ends. The CDR3 sequence: CASSQADGYNQPQHF. CDR3 sequence (DNA): TGCGCCAGCAGCCAAGCTGACGGTTACAATCAGCCCCAGCATTTT.

The chain has TRBV19 and TRBJ2-2; D remains ambiguous. Trimming removed 3 bases at V and 4 bases at J, with 6 bases between. This CDR3 has 13 amino acids. Germline V CDR1 and CDR2: LNHDA, SQIVND (reference sequence). Written as DNA, the CDR3 is TGTGCCAGTAGTATCTGGGGCACCGGGGAGCTGTTTTTT. It specifies CASSIWGTGELFF. The complete variable domain, with remaining parts taken from reference TRBV19 and TRBJ2-2, reads DGGITQSPKYLFRKEGQNVTLSCEQNLNHDAMYWYRQDPGQGLRLIYYSQIVNDFQKGDIAEGYSVSREKKESFPLTVTSAQKNPTAFYLCASSIWGTGELFFGEGSRLTVL.

In this sample, this clonotype turned up many times. The chain combines TRBV7-2 with TRBJ2-1, with 12 bases matching TRBD2. Trimming removed 4 bases from V and 4 bases from J; junction bases left unmatched: 2. The CDR3 is 15 residues long. Germline CDR1 and CDR2: SGHTA and FQGNSA. CDR3 in DNA: TGTGCCAGCAGCTCGACTAGCGGGGGATACAATGAGCAGTTCTTC. This translates into CASSSTSGGYNEQFF.

J is TRBJ1-2 and V is TRBV12-3 or TRBV12-4; D unclear. The CDR3 extends over 13 amino acids. The V and J ends lost 1 base and 4 bases respectively, with 7 bases between them. For the CDR3, the DNA is TGTGCCAGCAGTTTAGTGCTTTCCTATGGCTACACCTTC. It codes for CASSLVLSYGYTF.

This clonotype has just a few counts. V is TRBV7-9 and J is TRBJ1-1; no clear D. Germline V gene sequence: CDR1 SEHNR, CDR2 FQNEAQ (reference sequence). The CDR3 spans 14 residues. The V gene lost 5 bases and the J gene lost 3 bases, with 13 bases spanning the gap. The CDR3 DNA sequence: TGTGCCAGCAGCGCTTCGGTGAGGGACACTGAAGCTTTCTTT. Protein sequence: CASSASVRDTEAFF.

In the case of this clonotype: A much larger clone lies a single base off, so this may be a read error. The chain employs TRBV5-6 and TRBJ2-1, with D maybe TRBD2 (5 bases). This CDR3 comprises 15 residues. Looked up from germline, CDR1 is SGHDT and CDR2 is YYEEEE. The CDR3 spells CVSSSGWTDYNEQFF. CDR3 nucleotides: TGTGTCAGCAGCTCTGGCTGGACTGACTACAATGAGCAGTTCTTC.

In its sample, this clonotype was seen many times. The V gene is TRBV29-1, the J gene TRBJ1-2; D is undetermined. CDR1 and CDR2 (germline): SQVTM, ANQGSEA. The CDR3 has 11 residues. Trimming took 5 bases from V and 8 from J, leaving 12 bases between them. The chain's CDR3 is CSVKQNTGYTF. For the CDR3, the DNA is TGCAGCGTTAAACAGAATACCGGCTACACCTTC.

This chain uses TRBV2 with TRBJ2-6; 9 nucleotides agree with TRBD1. In germline, CDR1 is SNHLY, CDR2 FYNNEI. V trimming: 4 bases; J trimming: 0 bases; junction bases outside the gene matches: 10. The CDR3 extends over 19 amino acids. CDR3 DNA sequence: TGTGCCAGCAGTGGGGACAGGGTGTTAAGAACCTCTGGGGCCAACGTCCTGACTTTC. The encoded protein is CASSGDRVLRTSGANVLTF.